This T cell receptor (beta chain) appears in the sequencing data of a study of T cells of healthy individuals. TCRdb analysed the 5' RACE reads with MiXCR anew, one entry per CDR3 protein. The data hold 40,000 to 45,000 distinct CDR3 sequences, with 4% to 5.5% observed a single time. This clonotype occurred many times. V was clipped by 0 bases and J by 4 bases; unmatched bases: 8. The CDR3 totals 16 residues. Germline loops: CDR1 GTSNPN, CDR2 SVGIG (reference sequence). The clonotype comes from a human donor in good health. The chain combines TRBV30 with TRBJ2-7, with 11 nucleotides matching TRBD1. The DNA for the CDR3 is TGTGCCTGGAGTGTACGAAGGACAGGGGGCGTTTACGAGCAGTACTTC. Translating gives CAWSVRRTGGVYEQYF.